In this sample, the clone carrying this T cell receptor beta chain turned up many times. Its matching antigen is unknown. This sample is drawn from a study of T cell repertoires in cytomegalovirus infection. Study in general: Well-studied HLA-B-restricted epitopes and recently identified HLA-C-restricted epitopes of CMV were both used in the study. Carrying CMV and the relevant HLA type showed in public TCR beta signatures. Overall study results and limits: In two of eight donors, the top clonotype was HLA-C-restricted CMV-specific. There were carriers of CMV plus the relevant HLA, and cumulative public TCR beta family frequency identified them.

Per germline, CDR1 SGHTA and CDR2 FQGNSA. This CDR3 has 16 amino acids. Trimming removed 2 bases from V and 4 bases from J, with 15 bases in between. TCRdb passed the reads through MiXCR, listing each CDR3 protein once. This sample yields about a million distinct CDR3 sequences, of which 25% to 40% are seen a single time; roughly 13% belongs to the top ten. The sequencing used cultured CD8+ T cells from PBMCs, collected from culture after CMV antigen stimulation. This TCR was recovered from a human donor in good health (CMV status not recorded). Some clones in this sample may be carry-over from other donors' samples. This chain uses TRBV7-2 with TRBJ1-5; TRBD1 might be the D (6 bases). Here the CDR3 DNA reads TGTGCCAGCAGCTTACGGGACAAGGCGATAAATCAGCCCCAGCATTTT. It yields the protein CASSLRDKAINQPQHF.